The 27 T cell receptor beta chains below were found in one sample sequenced in a study of blood T cell repertoires in COVID-19. Clones were sequenced by immunoSEQ multiplex PCR, and TCRdb holds only the in-frame ones, with some missing. The repertoire includes around 100,000 clones, about four fifths of them detected once, and around 6.6% sits in the top ten. The sequenced sample was peripheral blood. Receptors were obtained from a man in his sixties with acute or convalescent COVID-19.

V is TRBV28 and J is TRBJ1-1; D gene unclear. Germline V lookup: CDR1 MDHEN, CDR2 SYDVKM. Trimming pared 3 bases from V and 1 base from J, leaving 12 bases between. The CDR3 has 15 residues. The CDR3 region is CASSFSFSGNTEAFF. The CDR3 nucleotides are TGTGCCAGCAGTTTCTCTTTTTCAGGGAACACTGAAGCTTTCTTT.

The chain links TRBV12-3 or TRBV12-4 to TRBJ2-3; D is undetermined. V was clipped by 7 bases and J by 6 bases, with 14 bases between them. The CDR3 runs 13 residues. CDR3 sequence: CASTSTYSDTQYF. The CDR3 DNA reads TGTGCCAGCACCTCCACTTATAGCGATACGCAGTATTTT.

The chain employs TRBV5-6 and TRBJ1-2; 7 bases map to TRBD1. The CDR3 runs 13 residues. Per the germline V gene, CDR1 is SGHDT and CDR2 is YYEEEE. J lost 6 bases, V lost 4 bases, and 6 bases had no gene match. For the CDR3, the DNA is TGTGCCAGCAGCCAAGGGACAGAGGATGGCTACACCTTC. It translates to CASSQGTEDGYTF.

V is TRBV11-2 and J is TRBJ2-7; 9 nucleotides agree with TRBD1. CDR3 size: 19 residues. Germline trimming cut 2 bases from V and 0 bases from J; bases unmatched to any gene: 14. CDR1 SGHAT and CDR2 FQNNGV come from the germline V gene. The CDR3 loop reads CASSLPLGQGFQSSYEQYF. CDR3 nucleotides: TGTGCCAGCAGCTTACCCCTCGGACAGGGGTTCCAAAGCTCCTACGAGCAGTACTTC.

A remark on this clone: A read error may produce the germline difference seen at one junction end. V and J are TRBV7-7 and TRBJ2-2; TRBD2 matches at 9 bases. The CDR3 extends over 14 amino acids. CDR1 is SSHAT, CDR2 FNYEAQ, per germline (reference sequence). As DNA, the CDR3 is TGTGCTAGCAGCTTGACTAGCGGCACCGGGGAGCTGTTTTTT. Encoded protein: CASSLTSGTGELFF.

This clone has only one observation. The chain employs TRBV19 and TRBJ2-1, with D maybe TRBD2 (5 bases). With 3 bases removed from V and 2 bases from J, the gap between germline ends came to 11 bases. This CDR3 region has 15 residues. Germline V gene sequence: CDR1 LNHDA, CDR2 SQIVND (reference sequence). The CDR3, as DNA: TGTGCCAGTAGTATCGGGGTCGGTGCCTACAATGAGCAGTTCTTC. Amino acids: CASSIGVGAYNEQFF.

The chain carries TRBV7-8 and TRBJ1-2, with D possibly being TRBD1 (5 bases). V was clipped by 1 base and J by 7 bases, with 10 bases between them. This CDR3 contains 13 residues. Germline CDR1 SGHVS, CDR2 FQNEAQ. Here the CDR3 DNA reads TGTGCCAGCAGCTTAGAGGGGTTGGGTGGCTACACCTTC. Amino acid sequence: CASSLEGLGGYTF.

The genes are TRBV10-3 and TRBJ1-2, with TRBD1 as a possible D gene (5 bases). Between the trimmed V and J ends, which lost 0 bases and 6 bases, there was a span of 14 bases. Germline values: CDR1 ENHRY, CDR2 SYGVKD. This CDR3 region has 15 residues. In DNA form, the CDR3 reads TGTGCCATCAGTGAGTCGCAGGCTTGGGGGGATGGCTACACCTTC. It yields the protein CAISESQAWGDGYTF.

The gene calls are TRBV3-1 (or the pseudogene TRBV3-2) and TRBJ2-4; maybe TRBD1 (6 bases). This CDR3 has 15 amino acids. Trimming stripped 0 bases from V and 1 base from J, with 7 bases between. Germline CDR1 reads LGHDT; CDR2 reads YNNKEL (reference sequence). The DNA for the CDR3 is TGTGCCAGCAGCCAAGACCAGGGGGCCAAAAACATTCAGTACTTC. It codes for CASSQDQGAKNIQYF.

This clone came up a few times. The chain is built from TRBV3-1 (or the pseudogene TRBV3-2) and TRBJ1-2, with D perhaps matching TRBD1 (5 bases). The V gene lost 1 base and the J gene lost 4 bases, with 16 bases spanning the gap. The V gene's germline CDR1 is LGHDT and CDR2 YNNKEL (reference sequence). The CDR3 covers 16 residues. CDR3 coding DNA: TGTGCCAGCAGCCAAGTAAGGGGAAGATCAGGCTATGGCTACACCTTC. This encodes CASSQVRGRSGYGYTF.

V and J are TRBV7-2 and TRBJ1-1; a weak D match, TRBD1 (5 bases). V lost 5 bases and J 1 base, leaving 14 bases between the germline ends. Germline CDR1 is SGHTA and CDR2 is FQGNSA. The CDR3 covers 15 residues. The CDR3 DNA sequence: TGTGCCAGCAGCCAGGATGGGGGGGGGAACACTGAAGCTTTCTTT. It encodes CASSQDGGGNTEAFF.

This chain joins TRBV19 and TRBJ1-6; 7 bases line up with TRBD1. Germline CDR1 LNHDA, CDR2 SQIVND (reference sequence). There are 17 residues in the CDR3. Trimming took 2 bases from V and 6 from J; bases not matched to a gene: 10. DNA of the CDR3: TGTGCCAGTAGTATAAACCTCGGGACAGACGCTAATTCACCCCTCCACTTT. The encoded protein is CASSINLGTDANSPLHF.

CDR3 DNA sequence: TGCGCCAGCAGCTGGCGGGGGAGCTCCTACGAGCAGTACTTC. It yields the protein CASSWRGSSYEQYF. This chain connects TRBV5-1 to TRBJ2-7; TRBD2 matches 7 bases. This CDR3 spans 14 amino acids. Germline values: CDR1 SGHRS, CDR2 YFSETQ. With V trimmed by 3 bases and J by 0 bases, 3 bases remained unmatched.

The genes are TRBV11-3 and TRBJ2-3; no clear D. The germline gives CDR1 SGHNT, CDR2 YENEEA. The CDR3 is 14 amino acids. V was clipped by 1 base and J by 2 bases, with 7 bases between them. The CDR3 DNA reads TGTGCCAGCAGCTTAGGGCATTTCACAGATACGCAGTATTTT. It translates to CASSLGHFTDTQYF.

CDR3 sequence (DNA): TGTGCCAGCAGGACAATCGACACCAGGCAACCCTATGGCTACACCTTC. This gives the protein CASRTIDTRQPYGYTF. The gene calls are TRBV5-6 and TRBJ1-2; D unclear. This CDR3 region has 16 residues. V shed 5 bases and J shed 4 bases, with 21 bases lying between them. Germline CDR1 SGHDT, CDR2 YYEEEE.

J is TRBJ1-5 and V is TRBV13, with a weak D call TRBD1 (5 bases). The CDR3 sequence is 14 residues long. Germline CDR1 reads PRHDT; CDR2 reads FYEKMQ (reference sequence). V lost 0 bases and J 4 bases, leaving 7 bases between the germline ends. The CDR3 DNA sequence: TGTGCCAGCAGCTTAGGCAAGGGGAATCAGCCCCAGCATTTT. Amino acids: CASSLGKGNQPQHF.

The chain employs TRBV2 and TRBJ1-5; D perhaps matches TRBD1 (5 bases). V was trimmed by 6 bases and J by 4 bases, leaving 10 bases between them. CDR3 length: 13 residues. Germline loops: CDR1 SNHLY, CDR2 FYNNEI. The CDR3 region is CASSPGTNQPQHF. The CDR3 nucleotides read TGTGCCAGCAGCCCTGGGACTAATCAGCCCCAGCATTTT.

This clone was picked up one time. The chain has TRBV24-1 and TRBJ1-2; 8 bases align to TRBD1. In germline, CDR1 is KGHDR, CDR2 SFDVKD. The CDR3 has 13 amino acids. V shed 7 bases, J shed 6 bases, and the junction held 6 bases outside the gene matches. The CDR3 spells CATSVSGGHGYTF. The CDR3 region has the DNA TGTGCCACCAGCGTTTCAGGGGGCCATGGCTACACCTTC.

The CDR3 sequence: CASSLTPGTGFTEAFF. CDR3 DNA sequence: TGTGCCAGCAGCTTAACGCCCGGGACAGGGTTCACTGAAGCTTTCTTT. V and J are TRBV7-3 and TRBJ1-1, with 9 nucleotides matching TRBD1. From germline, CDR1 is SGHTA and CDR2 FQGTGA. CDR3 size: 16 residues. V trimming: 0 bases; J trimming: 4 bases; junction bases outside the gene matches: 6. The full variable domain, completed using reference TRBV7-3 and TRBJ1-1, is GAGVSQTPSNKVTEKGKYVELRCDPISGHTALYWYRQSLGQGPEFLIYFQGTGAADDSGLPNDRFFAVRPEGSVSTLKIQRTERGDSAVYLCASSLTPGTGFTEAFFGQGTRLTVV.

J is TRBJ1-1 and V is TRBV7-8; the D gene is possibly TRBD1 (5 bases). Trimming cost V 2 bases and J 0 bases, with 7 bases left between them. Looked up from germline, CDR1 is SGHVS and CDR2 is FQNEAQ. This CDR3 comprises 14 residues. CDR3 nucleotide sequence: TGTGCCAGCAGCTTAAACAGGATGAACACTGAAGCTTTCTTT. This gives the protein CASSLNRMNTEAFF.

CDR3 sequence: CAWSEKRPTDTQYF. The DNA for the CDR3 is TGTGCCTGGAGTGAGAAGCGACCCACAGATACGCAGTATTTT. This chain joins TRBV30 and TRBJ2-3, with D unresolved. The V gene lost 1 base and the J gene lost 2 bases, with 10 bases spanning the gap. This CDR3 contains 14 residues. Germline assignment: CDR1 GTSNPN and CDR2 SVGIG (reference sequence).

This chain links TRBV28 with TRBJ1-1; perhaps TRBD1 as D (5 bases). This CDR3 spans 13 amino acids. Germline assignment: CDR1 MDHEN and CDR2 SYDVKM. Trimming took 8 bases from V and 11 from J, leaving 21 bases between them. The CDR3 is CASATPGTRNAFF. CDR3 in DNA: TGTGCCAGCGCAACCCCCGGGACTCGGAATGCTTTCTTT.

The chain combines TRBV7-9 with TRBJ1-1; no definite D call. This CDR3 is built from 14 residues. V was cut by 3 bases and J by 3 bases, with 11 bases left in between. In germline, CDR1 is SEHNR, CDR2 FQNEAQ (reference sequence). The CDR3 bases are TGTGCCAGCAGCTTCGCCGGGAAGGACACTGAAGCTTTCTTT. Protein product: CASSFAGKDTEAFF.

This chain links TRBV5-6 with TRBJ2-6; D is undetermined. V lost 0 bases, J lost 0 bases, and 4 bases lay in between. The germline V gene has CDR1 SGHDT and CDR2 YYEEEE. The CDR3 spans 15 residues. The CDR3 loop is CASSLVSSGANVLTF. CDR3 bases: TGTGCCAGCAGCTTGGTATCCTCTGGGGCCAACGTCCTGACTTTC.

This chain connects TRBV2 to TRBJ1-2; 9 bases agree with TRBD1. J gave up 7 bases and V 6 bases, and 9 bases lay outside the gene matches. The CDR3 extends over 14 amino acids. Germline assignment: CDR1 SNHLY and CDR2 FYNNEI. This CDR3 reads CASRDMTGGSGYTF. In DNA, the CDR3 is TGTGCCAGCAGGGATATGACAGGGGGGAGTGGCTACACCTTC.

J is TRBJ1-2 and V is TRBV7-9; the match to TRBD1 covers 9 bases. V shed 0 bases and J 8 bases; nucleotides not matched to a gene: 7. CDR1 is SEHNR and CDR2 is FQNEAQ in the germline V gene (reference sequence). CDR3 length: 15 amino acids. CDR3 nucleotides: TGTGCCAGCAGCTTAGCGCTTGGGACAGGGAAGGGCTACACCTTC. This encodes CASSLALGTGKGYTF.

This chain connects TRBV27 to TRBJ1-6; the D is unclear. CDR1 and CDR2 (germline): MNHEY, SMNVEV (reference sequence). V lost 5 bases, J lost 6 bases, and 11 bases lay in between. The CDR3 is 14 residues long. CDR3 in amino acids: CASSRATLNSPLHF. In DNA, the CDR3 is TGTGCCAGCAGTCGAGCCACCCTTAATTCACCCCTCCACTTT.